The present TCR beta chain was sequenced within a study of blood T cell repertoires in COVID-19. The CDR3 covers 14 residues. Trimming stripped 4 bases from V and 4 bases from J, with 13 bases between. Looked up from germline, CDR1 is MGHRA and CDR2 is YSYEKL. Clones were read by immunoSEQ multiplex PCR, and TCRdb kept only the in-frame ones, dropping some. The sample carries some 320,000 clones, approximately 89% recorded once. Sequencing used peripheral blood. The chain combines TRBV4-1 with TRBJ1-1; no clear D gene. This TCR was recovered from a woman in her thirties with COVID-19, enrolled during active disease. The CDR3 coding sequence is TGCGCCAGCAGCCTACCCGGAGGGATCACTGAAGCTTTCTTT. Its translation: CASSLPGGITEAFF.